This T cell receptor beta chain derives from a study of shared clonotypes between healthy human individuals. General observations from the study: Non-shared clonotypes had lower generation probabilities than clonotypes shared by all four sorted-subset donors.

Concerning this clone: What it binds is not known.

The ends were cut back, 1 base at V and 6 bases at J, with 16 bases in the middle. Germline V gene lookup returns CDR1 SGHAT and CDR2 FQNNGV. The CDR3 contains 16 residues. CD45RO-negative CD8 cells positively selected for CCR7 made up the naive population, which excluded terminally differentiated effector memory CD45RA+ cells. Original processing methods: Filtering differed for immunoSEQ, which gave only junction sequences without quality scores. The assay was immunoSEQ multiplex PCR, and TCRdb's table has in-frame clones only and misses some. The V and J calls and clone size come from that table; D and trimming were worked out from the DNA. The repertoire has some 2.1 million clones, 90% to 95% of them found once; the top ten carry 1.5% to 2%.

The J gene is TRBJ2-1, the V gene TRBV11-2; D ambiguous. The receptor was derived from a man aged 18-30 years in good health. Some clones in this sample may be carry-over from other donors' samples. Source material: naive CD8+ T cells from PBMCs. This chain's CDR3 is CASSLGLDTAFNEQFF. CDR3 DNA: TGTGCCAGCAGCTTAGGACTTGACACCGCCTTCAATGAGCAGTTCTTC. The whole variable domain, filled in from reference TRBV11-2 and TRBJ2-1, reads EAGVAQSPRYKIIEKRQSVAFWCNPISGHATLYWYQQILGQGPKLLIQFQNNGVVDDSQLPKDRFSAERLKGVDSTLKIQPAKLEDSAVYLCASSLGLDTAFNEQFFGPGTRLTVL.